A single sample is the source of the 8 T cell receptor beta chains below, sequenced in a study of blood T cells in healthy people across ages. For the second PCR, which ran for roughly 7 to 11 cycles, a sample-barcoded 5' primer and a J-beta primer mix were used. One entry per CDR3 protein, called by TCRdb with MiXCR from the 5' RACE reads. The table includes hundreds of thousands of distinct CDR3 sequences, 29% detected once. Material: blood. These receptors were obtained from a woman of 80 years or more in good health.

The CDR3 coding sequence is TGTGCCAGCAATTCCCCGTCTAGCGGGGGAAAGAATGAGCAGTTCTTC. The encoded protein is CASNSPSSGGKNEQFF. The chain recombines TRBV27 with TRBJ2-1, with 10 bases identical to TRBD2. Germline assignment: CDR1 MNHEY and CDR2 SMNVEV (reference sequence). V was clipped by 7 bases and J by 7 bases; unmatched bases: 13. The CDR3 is made up of 16 amino acids.

As to this clonotype: The junction and the germline gene differ at one end; a read error may be behind it. V and J are TRBV18 and TRBJ1-1, with D unresolved. The CDR3 has 14 amino acids. Germline CDR1 KGHSH, CDR2 LQKENI. CDR3 loop: CTSSPITVGTEAFF. As DNA, the CDR3 is TGTACCAGCTCACCCATCACCGTAGGTACTGAAGCTTTCTTT.

The chain carries TRBV5-5 and TRBJ1-1, with 11 positions matching TRBD1. The CDR3 loop spans 15 amino acids. With V trimmed by 0 bases and J by 7 bases, 5 bases remained unmatched. Germline V gives CDR1 SGHKS, CDR2 YYEKEE (reference sequence). As DNA, the CDR3 is TGTGCCAGCAGCTTGGGCTGGACAGGGGGCTTTGAAGCTTTCTTT. Its protein product is CASSLGWTGGFEAFF.

The chain couples TRBV11-2 to TRBJ1-2; a possible D gene is TRBD1 (5 bases). Germline CDR1 and CDR2: SGHAT and FQNNGV. The germline V and J ends were trimmed by 5 bases and 2 bases, with 15 bases remaining between them. The CDR3 sequence is 15 residues long. The CDR3 bases are TGTGCCAGCAGCCGAGGGGTAGCAGGGAACTATGGCTACACCTTC. Amino acids: CASSRGVAGNYGYTF.

This chain uses TRBV12-5 with TRBJ1-1; 7 bases align to TRBD1. Germline values: CDR1 LGHNT, CDR2 FRNRAP. The CDR3 is 13 amino acids. V shed 5 bases and J 5 bases; nucleotides not matched to a gene: 5. As DNA, the CDR3 is TGTGCTAGTGGTGCAGGGGGTTGGACTGAAGCTTTCTTT. Translating it yields CASGAGGWTEAFF. Full variable domain (outside the CDR3, taken from reference TRBV12-5 and TRBJ1-1): DARVTQTPRHKVTEMGQEVTMRCQPILGHNTVFWYRQTMMQGLELLAYFRNRAPLDDSGMPKDRFSAEMPDATLATLKIQPSEPRDSAVYFCASGAGGWTEAFFGQGTRLTVV.

The sample holds many counts of this clonotype. The V gene is TRBV5-1, the J gene TRBJ2-1, with 8 bases that match TRBD2. Losses at the gene ends were 0 bases for V and 7 bases for J; bases not matched to a gene: 6. Germline V gene sequence: CDR1 SGHRS, CDR2 YFSETQ. This CDR3 spans 15 amino acids. The CDR3 DNA sequence: TGCGCCAGCAGCTTGGATTGGGCGGGGGGTAATGAGCAGTTCTTC. It is translated as CASSLDWAGGNEQFF.

This clonotype showed up just a few times. This chain joins TRBV7-9 and TRBJ2-5; D is unclear. The CDR3 consists of 11 residues. The germline CDR1 and CDR2 sequences are SEHNR and FQNEAQ (reference sequence). Trimming pared 7 bases from V and 5 bases from J, leaving 8 bases between. CDR3 amino acids: CASTYYETQYF. The CDR3 region has the DNA TGTGCCAGCACCTATTACGAGACCCAGTACTTC. Looking up the rest from reference TRBV7-9 and TRBJ2-5 gives the full variable domain: DTGVSQNPRHKITKRGQNVTFRCDPISEHNRLYWYRQTLGQGPEFLTYFQNEAQLEKSRLLSDRFSAERPKGSFSTLEIQRTEQGDSAMYLCASTYYETQYFGPGTRLLVL.

The rearrangement joins TRBV9 to TRBJ1-3; 7 bases fit TRBD1. The CDR3 is made up of 13 amino acids. Looked up from germline, CDR1 is SGDLS and CDR2 is YYNGEE. J was trimmed by 6 bases and V by 3 bases; bases with no gene match: 3. CDR3 in DNA: TGTGCCAGCAGCGCCGGACAGGAAAACACCATATATTTT. The encoded protein is CASSAGQENTIYF.